The 5 T cell receptor beta chains below all came from one sample that was sequenced in a study of T cell repertoires in ileal Crohn's disease. Clones were sequenced by immunoSEQ multiplex PCR, and TCRdb holds only the in-frame ones, with some missing. The data show around 15,000 clones, approximately 70% seen once. Sequencing was carried out using ileal tissue. The receptors stem from an adult with Crohn's disease.

This clone was detected once. The genes are TRBV10-2 and TRBJ2-7; 10 bases match TRBD1. The CDR3 length is 16 residues. V was pared by 0 bases and J by 6 bases, with 8 bases of the junction left unmatched. Germline loops: CDR1 WSHSY, CDR2 SAAADI. The CDR3 nucleotides are TGCGCCAGCAGTGAGTCACGGACAGGGGGTTTTGGCGAGCAGTACTTC. This gives the protein CASSESRTGGFGEQYF.

This clone appeared once. The V gene is TRBV6-1, the J gene TRBJ2-3; TRBD1 might be the D (5 bases). Germline loops: CDR1 MNHNS, CDR2 SASEGT. V dropped 2 bases and J dropped 2 bases, with 11 bases sitting between them. The CDR3 totals 15 residues. The CDR3 protein is CASSEQGLPTDTQYF. As DNA, the CDR3 is TGTGCCAGCAGTGAACAGGGCCTACCCACAGATACGCAGTATTTT.

The table lists this clone with a count of one. This sequence joins TRBV7-2 and TRBJ2-7; 10 bases are shared with TRBD1. The CDR3 runs 17 residues. The germline V gene has CDR1 SGHTA and CDR2 FQGNSA. The V and J ends lost 0 bases and 5 bases, in that order; junction bases with no gene match: 10. The CDR3 sequence is CASSLASRTGGFHEQYF. The CDR3, as DNA: TGTGCCAGCAGCTTAGCTTCCAGGACAGGGGGGTTCCACGAGCAGTACTTC.

Relative to its sample, this clone is medium-sized. The chain couples TRBV2 to TRBJ1-1; 12 bases map to TRBD1. CDR1 is SNHLY, CDR2 FYNNEI, per germline. V was pared by 5 bases and J by 8 bases, with 9 bases of the junction left unmatched. This CDR3 region has 15 residues. DNA of the CDR3: TGTGCCAGCAGTCCCGGGACAGGGGGCCTGAGCGAAGCTTTCTTT. This sequence encodes CASSPGTGGLSEAFF. The full variable domain, its missing parts supplied by reference TRBV2 and TRBJ1-1, is EPEVTQTPSHQVTQMGQEVILRCVPISNHLYFYWYRQILGQKVEFLVSFYNNEISEKSEIFDDQFSVERPDGSNFTLKIRSTKLEDSAMYFCASSPGTGGLSEAFFGQGTRLTVV.

The chain has TRBV14 and TRBJ1-2; D call uncertain. The CDR3 is made up of 13 amino acids. Germline V gives CDR1 SGHDN, CDR2 FVKESK. The V gene lost 4 bases and the J gene lost 4 bases, with 10 bases spanning the gap. The CDR3 DNA reads TGTGCCAGCAGCCCGGGAATAAGCTATGGCTACACCTTC. It translates to CASSPGISYGYTF.